A selection of T cell receptor beta chains follows, all from one sample in a study of blood T cell repertoires in COVID-19. The method was immunoSEQ multiplex PCR; TCRdb's version includes in-frame clones alone and lacks a portion of them. Of tens of thousands of clones detected, approximately 85% appear once; the ten largest clones hold roughly 2.9%. The sample taken for sequencing was peripheral blood. These receptors were collected from a man aged 80 or over with acute or convalescent COVID-19. Both conserved end residues are part of each CDR3.

J gene: TRBJ2-2; V gene: TRBV3-1/TRBV3-2; CDR3 protein: CASRRGTDTGELFF
J gene: TRBJ2-7; V gene: TRBV6-5; CDR3 protein: CASSFSRGSSYEQYF
J gene: TRBJ1-1; V gene: TRBV19; CDR3 protein: CASERAGGRNTEAFF
J gene: TRBJ2-7; V gene: TRBV5-1; CDR3 protein: CASSLPAGGGGEQYF
J gene: TRBJ2-7; V gene: TRBV5-1; CDR3 protein: CASSLVGTFPYEQYF
J gene: TRBJ1-3; V gene: TRBV30; CDR3 protein: CACPGESGNTIYF
J gene: TRBJ2-7; V gene: TRBV7-9; CDR3 protein: CASSPLGYEQYF
J gene: TRBJ2-1; V gene: TRBV5-1; CDR3 protein: CASSSWTSGGSYNEQFF
J gene: TRBJ2-6; V gene: TRBV21-1; CDR3 protein: CASSPRGRAPLESGANVLTF
J gene: TRBJ1-4; V gene: TRBV30; CDR3 protein: CAWRDLDRATNEKLFF
J gene: TRBJ2-1; V gene: TRBV6-6; CDR3 protein: CASSRQGNEQFF
J gene: TRBJ2-1; V gene: TRBV6-2/TRBV6-3; CDR3 protein: CASSYAPGQGADEQFF
J gene: TRBJ2-5; V gene: TRBV5-1; CDR3 protein: CASSLDSRETQYF
J gene: TRBJ1-6; V gene: TRBV4-2; CDR3 protein: CASSRTGGDYNSPLHF
J gene: TRBJ1-2; V gene: TRBV20-1; CDR3 protein: CSASEPRTGSRGYTF
J gene: TRBJ1-1; V gene: TRBV19; CDR3 protein: CASSRTENTEAFF
J gene: TRBJ1-5; V gene: TRBV11-2; CDR3 protein: CASSRGTGNNQPQHF
J gene: TRBJ1-1; V gene: TRBV3-1/TRBV3-2; CDR3 protein: CASSREGANTEAFF
J gene: TRBJ1-1; V gene: TRBV29-1; CDR3 protein: CSVEDSRTTEAFF
J gene: TRBJ1-5; V gene: TRBV6-1; CDR3 protein: CASSGGTWGSGNQPQHF
J gene: TRBJ1-1; V gene: TRBV28; CDR3 protein: CASRRQGRTEAFF
J gene: TRBJ1-3; V gene: TRBV7-8; CDR3 protein: CASSFTRTAQRGNTIYF
J gene: TRBJ1-3; V gene: TRBV6-5; CDR3 protein: CASSANIPGNTIYF